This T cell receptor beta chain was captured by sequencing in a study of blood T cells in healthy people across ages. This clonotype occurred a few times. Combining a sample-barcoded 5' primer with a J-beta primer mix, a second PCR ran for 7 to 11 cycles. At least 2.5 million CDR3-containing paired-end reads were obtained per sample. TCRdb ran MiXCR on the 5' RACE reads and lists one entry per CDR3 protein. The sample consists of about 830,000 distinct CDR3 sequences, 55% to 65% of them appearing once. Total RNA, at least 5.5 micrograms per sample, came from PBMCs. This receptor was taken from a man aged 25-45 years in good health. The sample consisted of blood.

The CDR3 sequence is CSVAVGNGAFF. The CDR3 coding sequence is TGCAGCGTTGCCGTCGGAAACGGCGCTTTCTTT. This chain connects TRBV29-1 to TRBJ1-1, with D hard to call. Per germline, CDR1 SQVTM and CDR2 ANQGSEA. V gave up 4 bases and J gave up 11 bases, with 14 bases separating them. CDR3 size: 11 residues.